Here is one T cell receptor (beta chain) with its context. Produced via immunoSEQ multiplex PCR; TCRdb's table is partial and in-frame only. The sample consists of 65,000 to 95,000 clones, about 90% of them appearing once. CDR1 is MNHEY, CDR2 SMNVEV, per germline (reference sequence). V lost 3 bases to trimming and J lost 0 bases, with 4 bases between them. The CDR3 sequence is 13 residues long. These data belong to a study of OX40 agonist ivuxolimab in advanced cancers. Overall study: The study reported partial responses in three patients: one hepatocellular carcinoma, two cutaneous melanoma.

The rearrangement links TRBV27 to TRBJ2-3; D is undetermined. The clonotype comes from an adult with an advanced solid tumor such as melanoma, head and neck, liver or kidney cancer. This specimen was CD4+ or CD8+ T cells sorted from blood, taken in a trial of the OX40 agonist ivuxolimab. The CDR3: CASSFSSTDTQYF. The CDR3 DNA is TGTGCCAGCAGTTTTAGTAGCACAGATACGCAGTATTTT.